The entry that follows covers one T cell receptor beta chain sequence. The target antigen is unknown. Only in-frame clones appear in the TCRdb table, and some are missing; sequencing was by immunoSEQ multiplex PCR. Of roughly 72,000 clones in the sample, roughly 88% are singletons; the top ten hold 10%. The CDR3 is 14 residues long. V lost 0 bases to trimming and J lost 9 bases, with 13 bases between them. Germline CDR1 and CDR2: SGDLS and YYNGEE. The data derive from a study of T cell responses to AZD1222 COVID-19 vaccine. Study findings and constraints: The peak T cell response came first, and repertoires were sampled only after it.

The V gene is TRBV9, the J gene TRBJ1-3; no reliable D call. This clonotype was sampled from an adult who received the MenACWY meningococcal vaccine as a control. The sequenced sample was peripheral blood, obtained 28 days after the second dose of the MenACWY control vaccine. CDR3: CASSVGSREGTIYF. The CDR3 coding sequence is TGTGCCAGCAGCGTAGGAAGTAGGGAGGGCACCATATATTTT.